Detailed here is one T cell receptor beta chain. Its antigen is unidentified. Primers included in the PCR were 60 Vbeta and 13 Jbeta primers. Generated by immunoSEQ multiplex PCR, the TCRdb table keeps only in-frame clones and is missing some. The sample yields about 98,000 clones, around 74% seen once. This entry belongs to a study of cytomegalovirus exposure and HLA in healthy donors. Study at large: The study's early data release held 75 million to 95 million unique TCRs from HLA-typed donors.

V lost 5 bases to trimming and J lost 2 bases, with 15 bases between them. Germline V lookup: CDR1 SEHNR, CDR2 FQNEAQ (reference sequence). The CDR3 has 15 residues. Findings and limits, study-wide: One variant, a missense change in DCLRE1C, was linked in a later analysis to TCR beta V- and J-gene trimming.

The sample was PBMCs. This sequence was found in a male donor in good health and CMV-seronegative. This chain links TRBV7-9 with TRBJ2-5; no firm D call. CDR3 sequence: CASSPGQVHQETQYF. In nucleotides, the CDR3 is TGTGCCAGCAGCCCTGGTCAGGTTCATCAAGAGACCCAGTACTTC.